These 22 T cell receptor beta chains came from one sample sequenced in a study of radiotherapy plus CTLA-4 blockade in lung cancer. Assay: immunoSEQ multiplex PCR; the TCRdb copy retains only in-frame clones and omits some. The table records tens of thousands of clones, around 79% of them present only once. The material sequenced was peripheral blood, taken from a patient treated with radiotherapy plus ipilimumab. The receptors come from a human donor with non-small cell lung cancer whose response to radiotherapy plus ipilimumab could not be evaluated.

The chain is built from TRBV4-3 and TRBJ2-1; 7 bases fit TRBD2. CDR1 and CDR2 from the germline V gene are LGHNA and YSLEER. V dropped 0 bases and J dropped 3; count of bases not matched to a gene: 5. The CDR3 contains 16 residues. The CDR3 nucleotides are TGCGCCAGCAGCCAAGATGGGAGGGACCGCTACAATGAGCAGTTCTTC. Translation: CASSQDGRDRYNEQFF.

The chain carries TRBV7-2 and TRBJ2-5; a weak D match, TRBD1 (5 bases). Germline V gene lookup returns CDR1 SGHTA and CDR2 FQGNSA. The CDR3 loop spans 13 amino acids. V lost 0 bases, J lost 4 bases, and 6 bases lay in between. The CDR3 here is CASSLAGPETQYF. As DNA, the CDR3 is TGTGCCAGCAGCTTAGCGGGGCCAGAGACCCAGTACTTC. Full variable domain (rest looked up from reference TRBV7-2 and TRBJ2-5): GAGVSQSPSNKVTEKGKDVELRCDPISGHTALYWYRQSLGQGLEFLIYFQGNSAPDKSGLPSDRFSAERTGGSVSTLTIQRTQQEDSAVYLCASSLAGPETQYFGPGTRLLVL.

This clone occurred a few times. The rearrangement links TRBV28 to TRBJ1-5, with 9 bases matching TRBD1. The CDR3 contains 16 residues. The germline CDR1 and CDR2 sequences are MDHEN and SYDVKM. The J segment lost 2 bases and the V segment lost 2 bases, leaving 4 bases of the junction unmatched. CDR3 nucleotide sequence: TGTGCCAGCAGTTTACCTCGGACAGGGGGCAATCAGCCCCAGCATTTT. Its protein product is CASSLPRTGGNQPQHF.

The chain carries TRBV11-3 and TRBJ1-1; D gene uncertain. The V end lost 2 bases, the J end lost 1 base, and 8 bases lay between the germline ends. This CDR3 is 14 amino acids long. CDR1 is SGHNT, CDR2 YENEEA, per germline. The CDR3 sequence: CASSLSGGNTEAFF. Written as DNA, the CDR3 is TGTGCCAGCAGCTTATCGGGAGGGAACACTGAAGCTTTCTTT.

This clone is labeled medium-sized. In DNA form, the CDR3 reads TGTGCCAGTAGATGGACAGATAACACTGAAGCTTTCTTT. It codes for CASRWTDNTEAFF. V gene TRBV19 combines with J gene TRBJ1-1; a weak D match, TRBD1 (6 bases). The CDR3 runs to 13 residues. CDR1 LNHDA and CDR2 SQIVND come from the germline V gene (reference sequence). Trimming shortened V by 6 bases and J by 2 bases, and 10 bases separated the two germline ends.

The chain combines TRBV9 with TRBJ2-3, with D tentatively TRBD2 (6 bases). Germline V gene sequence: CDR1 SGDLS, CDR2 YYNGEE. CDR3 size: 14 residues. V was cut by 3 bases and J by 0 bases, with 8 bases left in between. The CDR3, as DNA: TGTGCCAGCAGCGGGGGGGATAGCACAGATACGCAGTATTTT. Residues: CASSGGDSTDTQYF.

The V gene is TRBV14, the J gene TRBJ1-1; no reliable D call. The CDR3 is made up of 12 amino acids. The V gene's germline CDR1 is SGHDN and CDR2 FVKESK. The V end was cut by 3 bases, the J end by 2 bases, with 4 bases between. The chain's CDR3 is CASSQANTEAFF. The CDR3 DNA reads TGTGCCAGCAGCCAGGCTAACACTGAAGCTTTCTTT. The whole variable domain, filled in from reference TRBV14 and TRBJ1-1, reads EAGVTQFPSHSVIEKGQTVTLRCDPISGHDNLYWYRRVMGKEIKFLLHFVKESKQDESGMPNNRFLAERTGGTYSTLKVQPAELEDSGVYFCASSQANTEAFFGQGTRLTVV.

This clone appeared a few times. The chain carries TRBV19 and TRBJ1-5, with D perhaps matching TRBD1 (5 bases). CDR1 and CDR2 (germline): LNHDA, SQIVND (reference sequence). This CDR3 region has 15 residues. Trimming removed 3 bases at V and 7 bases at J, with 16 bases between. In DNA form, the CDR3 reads TGTGCCAGTAGTATTAGAGGCAGGGTAAGACAGCCCCAGCATTTT. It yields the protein CASSIRGRVRQPQHF.

The CDR3 DNA follows: TGTGTCAGAAGATCCCCCAGGGGACTGAACACTGAAGCTTTCTTT. Translation: CVRRSPRGLNTEAFF. This chain links TRBV7-5 with TRBJ1-1; the DNA was not compared with TRBD1, the D call given in the table. TRBV7-5 is termed a pseudogene. The CDR3 has 15 amino acids.

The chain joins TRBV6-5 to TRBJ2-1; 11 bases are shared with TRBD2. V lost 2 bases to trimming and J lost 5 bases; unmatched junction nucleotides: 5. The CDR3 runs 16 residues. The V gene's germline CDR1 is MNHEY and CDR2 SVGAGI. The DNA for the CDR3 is TGTGCCAGCAGTTACAACCTAGCGGGGGGAAACAATGAGCAGTTCTTC. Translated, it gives CASSYNLAGGNNEQFF.

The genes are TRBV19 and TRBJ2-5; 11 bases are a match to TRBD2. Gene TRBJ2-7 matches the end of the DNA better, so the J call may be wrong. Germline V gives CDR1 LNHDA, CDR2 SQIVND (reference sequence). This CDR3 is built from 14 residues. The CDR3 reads CASSILAGGYEQYF. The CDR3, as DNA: TGTGCCAGTAGTATACTAGCGGGAGGCTACGAGCAGTACTTC.

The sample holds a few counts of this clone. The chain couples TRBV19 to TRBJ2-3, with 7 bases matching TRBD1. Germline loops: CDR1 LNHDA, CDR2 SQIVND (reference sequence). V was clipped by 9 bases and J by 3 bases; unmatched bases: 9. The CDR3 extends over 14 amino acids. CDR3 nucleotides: TGTGCCAGCGATCGAGGGGGCCGGACAGATACGCAGTATTTT. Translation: CASDRGGRTDTQYF.

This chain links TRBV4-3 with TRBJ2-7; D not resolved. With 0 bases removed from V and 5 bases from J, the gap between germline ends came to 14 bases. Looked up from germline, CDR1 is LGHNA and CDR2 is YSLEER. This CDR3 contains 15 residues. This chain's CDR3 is CASSQEQTAFHEQYF. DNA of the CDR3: TGCGCCAGCAGCCAAGAACAGACGGCCTTCCACGAGCAGTACTTC.

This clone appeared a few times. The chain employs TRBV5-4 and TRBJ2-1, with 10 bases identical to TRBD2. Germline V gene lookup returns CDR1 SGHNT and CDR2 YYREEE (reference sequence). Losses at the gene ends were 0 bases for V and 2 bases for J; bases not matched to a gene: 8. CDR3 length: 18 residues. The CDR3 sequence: CASSLGPTSGQAYNEQFF. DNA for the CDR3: TGTGCCAGCAGCTTGGGCCCGACTAGCGGGCAAGCCTACAATGAGCAGTTCTTC.

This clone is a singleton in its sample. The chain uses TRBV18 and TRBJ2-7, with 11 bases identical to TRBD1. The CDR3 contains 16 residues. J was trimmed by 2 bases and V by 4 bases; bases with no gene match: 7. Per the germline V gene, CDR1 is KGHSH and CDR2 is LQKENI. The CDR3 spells CASSLPWTGGPYEQYF. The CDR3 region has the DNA TGTGCCAGCTCACTCCCGTGGACAGGGGGCCCCTACGAGCAGTACTTC.

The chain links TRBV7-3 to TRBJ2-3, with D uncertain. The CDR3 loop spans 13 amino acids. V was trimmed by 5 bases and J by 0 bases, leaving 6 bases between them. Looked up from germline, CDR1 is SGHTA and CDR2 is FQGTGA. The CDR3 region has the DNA TGTGCCAGCAGCCCACTTAGCACAGATACGCAGTATTTT. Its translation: CASSPLSTDTQYF.

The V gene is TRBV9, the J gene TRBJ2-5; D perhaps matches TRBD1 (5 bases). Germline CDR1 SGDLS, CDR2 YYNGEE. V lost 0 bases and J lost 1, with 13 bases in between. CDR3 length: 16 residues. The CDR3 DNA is TGTGCCAGCAGCGTAGGTGGTGCAGGGCTCCAAGAGACCCAGTACTTC. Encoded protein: CASSVGGAGLQETQYF. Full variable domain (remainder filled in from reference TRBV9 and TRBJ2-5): DSGVTQTPKHLITATGQRVTLRCSPRSGDLSVYWYQQSLDQGLQFLIQYYNGEERAKGNILERFSAQQFPDLHSELNLSSLELGDSALYFCASSVGGAGLQETQYFGPGTRLLVL.

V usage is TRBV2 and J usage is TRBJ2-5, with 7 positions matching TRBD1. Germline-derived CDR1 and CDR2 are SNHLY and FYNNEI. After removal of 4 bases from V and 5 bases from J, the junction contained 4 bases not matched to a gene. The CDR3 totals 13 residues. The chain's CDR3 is CASSAGQAETQYF. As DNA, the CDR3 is TGTGCCAGCAGTGCCGGACAGGCGGAGACCCAGTACTTC. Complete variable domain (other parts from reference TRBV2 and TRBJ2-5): EPEVTQTPSHQVTQMGQEVILRCVPISNHLYFYWYRQILGQKVEFLVSFYNNEISEKSEIFDDQFSVERPDGSNFTLKIRSTKLEDSAMYFCASSAGQAETQYFGPGTRLLVL.

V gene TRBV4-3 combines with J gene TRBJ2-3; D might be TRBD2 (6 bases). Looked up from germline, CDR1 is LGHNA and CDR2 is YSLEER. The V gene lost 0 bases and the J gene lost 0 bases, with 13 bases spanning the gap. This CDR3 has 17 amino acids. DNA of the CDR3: TGCGCCAGCAGCCAAGACGGGGGAATCACTAGCACAGATACGCAGTATTTT. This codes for CASSQDGGITSTDTQYF.

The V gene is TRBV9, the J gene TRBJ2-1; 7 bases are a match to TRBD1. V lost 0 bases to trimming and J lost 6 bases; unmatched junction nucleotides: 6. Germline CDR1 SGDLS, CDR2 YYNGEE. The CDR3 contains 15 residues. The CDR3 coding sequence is TGTGCCAGCAGCGTAGGAGGGGGCGGTTCCAATGAGCAGTTCTTC. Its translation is CASSVGGGGSNEQFF.

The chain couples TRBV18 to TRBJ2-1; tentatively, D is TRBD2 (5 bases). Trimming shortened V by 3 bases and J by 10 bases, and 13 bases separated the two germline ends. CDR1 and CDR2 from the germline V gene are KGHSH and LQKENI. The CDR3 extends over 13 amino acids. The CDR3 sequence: CASSPPQRGEQFF. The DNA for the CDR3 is TGTGCCAGCTCACCCCCCCAACGGGGAGAGCAGTTCTTC.

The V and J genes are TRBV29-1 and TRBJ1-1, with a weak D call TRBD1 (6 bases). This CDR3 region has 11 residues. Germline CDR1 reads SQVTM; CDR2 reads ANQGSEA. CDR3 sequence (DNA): TGCACCATAGGGGGGAACACTGAAGCTTTCTTT. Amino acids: CTIGGNTEAFF.